The entry below gives a single T cell receptor beta chain sequence along with its context. This entry belongs to a study of blood T cell repertoires in COVID-19. For the study at large: Acute-phase and convalescent COVID-19 samples originated in the United States, Italy and Spain. The cDNA or gDNA used as material had been derived from T cells, B-cell-depleted T cells, or PBMCs.

Only in-frame clones appear in the TCRdb table, and some are missing; sequencing was by immunoSEQ multiplex PCR. The data contain 200,000 to 250,000 clones, 88% of them singletons. CDR1 and CDR2 (germline): MNHEY, SVGAGI. The CDR3 sequence is 16 residues long. Trimming removed 2 bases at V and 3 bases at J, with 13 bases between. This TCR derives from a woman in her sixties with acute or convalescent COVID-19. The chain uses TRBV6-5 and TRBJ1-4; perhaps TRBD1 as D (6 bases). Sequenced material: peripheral blood. The CDR3 spells CASSYNRDVANEKLFF. For the CDR3, the DNA is TGTGCCAGCAGTTACAACAGGGATGTAGCTAATGAAAAACTGTTTTTT.